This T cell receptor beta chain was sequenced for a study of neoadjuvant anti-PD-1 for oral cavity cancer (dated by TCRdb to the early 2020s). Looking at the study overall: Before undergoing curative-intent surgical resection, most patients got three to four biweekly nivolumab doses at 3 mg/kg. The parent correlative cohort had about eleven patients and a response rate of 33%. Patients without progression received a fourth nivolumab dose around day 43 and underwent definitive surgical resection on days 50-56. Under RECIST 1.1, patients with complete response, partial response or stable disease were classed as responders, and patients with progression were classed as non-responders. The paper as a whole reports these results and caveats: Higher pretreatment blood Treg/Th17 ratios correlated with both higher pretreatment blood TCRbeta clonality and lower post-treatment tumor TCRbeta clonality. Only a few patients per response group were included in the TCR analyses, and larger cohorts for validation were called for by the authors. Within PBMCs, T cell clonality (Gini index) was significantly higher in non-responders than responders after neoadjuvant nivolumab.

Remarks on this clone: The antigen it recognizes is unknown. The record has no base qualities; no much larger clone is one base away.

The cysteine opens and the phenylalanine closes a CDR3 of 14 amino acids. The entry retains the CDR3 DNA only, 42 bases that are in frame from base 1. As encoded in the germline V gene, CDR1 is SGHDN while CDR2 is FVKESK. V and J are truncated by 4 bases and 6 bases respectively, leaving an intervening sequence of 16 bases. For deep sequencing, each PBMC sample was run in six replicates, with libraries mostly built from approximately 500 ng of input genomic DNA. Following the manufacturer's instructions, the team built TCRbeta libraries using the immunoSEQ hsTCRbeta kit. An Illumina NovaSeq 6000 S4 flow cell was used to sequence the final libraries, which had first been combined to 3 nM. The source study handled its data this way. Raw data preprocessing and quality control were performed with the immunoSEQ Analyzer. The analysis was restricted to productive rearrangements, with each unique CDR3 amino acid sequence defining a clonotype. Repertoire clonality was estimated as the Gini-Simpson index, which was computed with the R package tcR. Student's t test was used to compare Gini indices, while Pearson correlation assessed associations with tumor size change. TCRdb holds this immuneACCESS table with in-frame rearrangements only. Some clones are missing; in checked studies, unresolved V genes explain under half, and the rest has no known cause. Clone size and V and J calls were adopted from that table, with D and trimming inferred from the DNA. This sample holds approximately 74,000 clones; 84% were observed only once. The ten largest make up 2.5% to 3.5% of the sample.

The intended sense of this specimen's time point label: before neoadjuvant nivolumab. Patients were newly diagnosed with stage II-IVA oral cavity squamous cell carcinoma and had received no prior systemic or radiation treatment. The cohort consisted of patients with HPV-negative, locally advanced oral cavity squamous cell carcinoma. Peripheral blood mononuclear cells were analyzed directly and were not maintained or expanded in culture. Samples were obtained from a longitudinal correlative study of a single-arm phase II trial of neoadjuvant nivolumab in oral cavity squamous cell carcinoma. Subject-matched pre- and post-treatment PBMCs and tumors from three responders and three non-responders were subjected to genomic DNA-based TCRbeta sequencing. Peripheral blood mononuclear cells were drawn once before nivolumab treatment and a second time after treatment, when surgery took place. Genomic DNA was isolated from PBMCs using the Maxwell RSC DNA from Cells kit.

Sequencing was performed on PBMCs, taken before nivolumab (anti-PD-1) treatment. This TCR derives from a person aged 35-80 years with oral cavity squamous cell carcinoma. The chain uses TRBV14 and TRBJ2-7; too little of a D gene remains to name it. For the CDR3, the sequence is CASSPRLALGEQYF. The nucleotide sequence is TGTGCCAGCAGCCCGCGGTTAGCACTGGGCGAGCAGTACTTC.